This T cell receptor beta chain was captured in a study of CD8 T cells in Susac syndrome. Study at large: There were six sequenced Susac syndrome patients with active disease and eight or nine in remission.

Random hexamers primed reverse transcription of about 0.5 to 1 ug RNA. Amplification of TCR beta CDR3 by immunoSEQ multiplex PCR spanned 54 Vbeta and 13 Jbeta. TCRdb recomputed calls from the immunoSEQ multiplex PCR reads with MiXCR, one row per CDR3 protein. The sample lists tens of thousands of distinct CDR3 sequences; approximately 95% were seen once. The CD8+ and CD4+ T cells were isolated magnetically using a negative isolation approach, whereas the TEMRA cells were enriched by FACS. The CDR3 is 17 residues long. The germline CDR1 and CDR2 sequences are DFQATT and SNEGSKA (reference sequence). Trimming left V 3 bases short and J 1 base short, with 19 bases between.

The chain employs TRBV20-1 and TRBJ2-1, with D tentatively TRBD2 (5 bases). Sequenced material: CD8+ T cells from PBMCs. The TCR comes from a human donor with Susac syndrome. The CDR3 here is CSASPLLIGGSYNEQFF. The CDR3 bases are TGCAGTGCTAGCCCCCTATTAATCGGCGGGTCCTACAATGAGCAGTTCTTC.